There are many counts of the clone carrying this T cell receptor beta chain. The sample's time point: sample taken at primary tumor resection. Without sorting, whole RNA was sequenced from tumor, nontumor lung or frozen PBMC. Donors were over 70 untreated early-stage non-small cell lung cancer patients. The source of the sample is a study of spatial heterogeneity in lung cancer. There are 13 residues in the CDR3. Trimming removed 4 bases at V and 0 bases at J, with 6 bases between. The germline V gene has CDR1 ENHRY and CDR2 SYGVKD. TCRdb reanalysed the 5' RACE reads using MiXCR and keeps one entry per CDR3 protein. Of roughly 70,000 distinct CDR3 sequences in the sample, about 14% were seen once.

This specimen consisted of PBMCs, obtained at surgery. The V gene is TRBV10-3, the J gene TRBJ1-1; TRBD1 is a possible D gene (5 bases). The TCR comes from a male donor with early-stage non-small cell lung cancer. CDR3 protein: CAISGTLNTEAFF. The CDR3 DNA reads TGTGCCATCAGTGGGACATTGAACACTGAAGCTTTCTTT.